This section outlines one TCR beta chain sequence together with its context. Its target is not known. Uncontrolled infection, other autoimmune disease, pregnancy or lactation excluded patients. The CDR3 sequence is 15 residues long. Trimming cost V 5 bases and J 1 base; bases outside gene matches: 7. CDR1 and CDR2 from the germline V gene are SGHTA and FQGNSA. This sample was taken from a study of T cells in Graves' hyperthyroidism and ophthalmopathy. The source material, RNA transcripts, was used to amplify TCR beta CDR3 regions. The TCR CDR3 was amplified in a first-round RT-PCR using the HTBI primer set. TCRdb reprocessed the multiplex PCR reads with MiXCR, giving one entry per CDR3 protein. The repertoire holds hundreds of thousands of distinct CDR3 sequences, with 45% as singletons. Whole-study findings and limits: Stable hyperthyroidism and ophthalmopathy were separated using 13 V-J signatures.

Material for sequencing was peripheral blood or thyroid tissue (not recorded which). This rearrangement joins TRBV7-2 to TRBJ2-5; 7 bases are a match to TRBD1. This TCR was recovered from an adult man with Graves' disease, either hyperthyroidism or ophthalmopathy (not recorded which). CDR3 bases: TGTGCCAGCAGCGCCACAGGGGTGCTCCAAGAGACCCAGTACTTC. Its protein product is CASSATGVLQETQYF.